This T cell receptor beta chain came from a study of cytomegalovirus exposure and HLA in healthy donors. Overall study findings and caveats: Many donors carried some public TCRs, although rarity characterized most TCR sequences.

Researchers ran the PCR with 60 Vbeta and 13 Jbeta primers. Profiling relied on immunoSEQ multiplex PCR, and the TCRdb table lists in-frame clones only, not all of them. The repertoire includes some 150,000 clones, more than 65% of them detected once, and 1.5% to 2% sits in the top ten. Looked up from germline, CDR1 is LNHDA and CDR2 is SQIVND (reference sequence). The CDR3 is 14 amino acids. J gave up 5 bases and V 2 bases, and 1 base lay outside the gene matches. In the case of this clone: What it binds is not known.

The sequence derives from a woman in her 30s in good health and CMV-seronegative. V gene TRBV19 combines with J gene TRBJ1-5, with 9 bases lining up with TRBD1. Sequencing used PBMCs. CDR3 loop: CASSIWTGDQPQHF. CDR3 nucleotide sequence: TGTGCCAGTAGTATATGGACAGGGGATCAGCCCCAGCATTTT.